This is a list of T cell receptor beta chains from one sample in a study of identical twins. Each CDR3 protein gets one entry after TCRdb re-called the 5' RACE reads with MiXCR. The data contain some 710,000 distinct CDR3 sequences, approximately 6% of them seen just once; the ten biggest clones take up 1.5% to 2%. Sequenced input: naive T cells sorted from blood. All receptors come from a man aged 18 to 35 in good health. CDR3s include the opening cysteine and the closing phenylalanine or tryptophan. A D gene is named only where the DNA matches it firmly. Rows give clone size only sometimes, using once, few, many, or a class for an expanded clone.

abundance	v_gene	d_gene	j_gene	CDR3nt	CDR3aa
NA	TRBV19	TRBD1	TRBJ2-5	TGTGCCAGTAGAAAACAGGGGAAACGAGAGACCCAGTACTTC	CASRKQGKRETQYF
few	TRBV5-1	NA	TRBJ1-5	TGCGCCAGCAGCCCCACAGGGAGTCTCGGCAATCAGCCCCAGCATTTT	CASSPTGSLGNQPQHF
many	TRBV3-1	NA	TRBJ2-3	TGTGCCAGCAGAATAACAGGCGGCGGTACTAGCACAGATACGCAGTATTTT	CASRITGGGTSTDTQYF
NA	TRBV5-1	NA	TRBJ2-7	TGCGCCAGCAGCGCCCGACATATCAACTACGAGCAGTACTTC	CASSARHINYEQYF
many	TRBV4-2	TRBD2	TRBJ2-2	TGTGCCAGCAGCCAAGACGTGGGAACTGGGACTAGCCGGGGCCGGGAGCTGTTTTTT	CASSQDVGTGTSRGRELFF
NA	TRBV28	NA	TRBJ2-7	TGTGCCAGCGAAGAGGCCCAGTTACGCGTCGAGCAGTACTTC	CASEEAQLRVEQYF
many	TRBV7-2	NA	TRBJ2-1	TGTGCCAGCAGCTTTAAGGGGACCTACAATGAGCAGTTCTTC	CASSFKGTYNEQFF
few	TRBV7-8	TRBD2	TRBJ2-2	TGTGCCAGCAGCTGGACCCGACTAGCGGGAGCCGGTGCCGGGGAGCTGTTTTTT	CASSWTRLAGAGAGELFF
many	TRBV7-2	TRBD1	TRBJ1-2	TGTGCCAGCAGCTCAGCCGGGACAGGATGGGCAAATGCGGGCTACACCTTC	CASSSAGTGWANAGYTF
NA	TRBV11-2	TRBD1	TRBJ1-1	TGTGCCAGCAGCCCGGTAGACCGGGACAGGGGGCGATTTTACACTGAAGCTTTCTTT	CASSPVDRDRGRFYTEAFF
NA	TRBV6-5	TRBD2	TRBJ2-3	TGTGCCAGCATTTCTACCGGGACTACCCTCACAGATACGCAGTATTTT	CASISTGTTLTDTQYF
many	TRBV20-1	TRBD2	TRBJ2-1	TGCAGTGCTAGAGATCGGCTAGCGGGTTACAATGAGCAGTTCTTC	CSARDRLAGYNEQFF
many	TRBV28	TRBD2	TRBJ2-7	TGTGCCAGCACCCCCGGGACTAGGGACGAGCAGTACTTC	CASTPGTRDEQYF
few	TRBV6-2/TRBV6-3	NA	TRBJ2-2	TGTGCCAGCAGCCGACTCGACAGCGTCGGGGAGCTGTTTTTT	CASSRLDSVGELFF
NA	TRBV15	NA	TRBJ2-7	TGTGCCACCAGCAGACCATCAGGGGGGGCGGAGCAGTACTTC	CATSRPSGGAEQYF
few	TRBV30	NA	TRBJ2-5	TGTGCCTGGAGTGTAGATCTTAAGACCCAGTACTTC	CAWSVDLKTQYF
NA	TRBV2	NA	TRBJ1-4	TGTGCCAGCAGTTTCGGGCGCGGGGGAAATGAAAAACTGTTTTTT	CASSFGRGGNEKLFF
few	TRBV4-2	NA	TRBJ1-5	TGTGCCAGCAGCCAAGTCTTGAACGTCAATCAGCCCCAGCATTTT	CASSQVLNVNQPQHF
NA	TRBV12-3/TRBV12-4	NA	TRBJ2-1	TGTGCCAGCACAACTTTGGGAAAATCTGAGCAGTTCTTC	CASTTLGKSEQFF
many	TRBV12-3/TRBV12-4	NA	TRBJ1-2	TGTGCCAGCAGTTCGGCCAGCGTCTATGGCTACACCTTC	CASSSASVYGYTF
many	TRBV12-3/TRBV12-4	NA	TRBJ2-1	TGTGCCAGCAGTCCGCGGGCCAGCTCCTACAATGAGCAGTTCTTC	CASSPRASSYNEQFF
few	TRBV11-2	NA	TRBJ1-2	TGTGCCAGCAGCTTAGGCCCCGGGCCCTCATATGGAGGCTATGGCTACACCTTC	CASSLGPGPSYGGYGYTF
few	TRBV12-3/TRBV12-4	NA	TRBJ1-6	TGTGCCAGCACCACCACAGGAGCCTATAATTCACCCCTCCACTTT	CASTTTGAYNSPLHF
NA	TRBV29-1	TRBD2	TRBJ2-7	TGCAGCGTTGGACTAGCGGGAGGGCCGGAGCAGTACTTC	CSVGLAGGPEQYF
many	TRBV11-1	NA	TRBJ2-5	TGTGCCAGCAGCTCACCAAAACAAGGAGGGACCCAGTACTTC	CASSSPKQGGTQYF
NA	TRBV20-1	TRBD1	TRBJ2-1	TGCAGTGCTAACCGGGACAGGGTGTTCGGTAATGAGCAGTTCTTC	CSANRDRVFGNEQFF
NA	TRBV12-3/TRBV12-4	NA	TRBJ2-2	TGTGCCAGCAGTTTATACAGCTACACCGGGGAGCTGTTTTTT	CASSLYSYTGELFF
NA	TRBV29-1	NA	TRBJ2-2	TGCAGCGTCTGTACAGGCTTTGGTTTTGAGGGGGAGCTGTTTTTT	CSVCTGFGFEGELFF
NA	TRBV5-5	TRBD1	TRBJ2-6	TGTGCCAGCAGCTTCGGACAGGGGGGCTCCTCTGGGGCCAACGTCCTGACTTTC	CASSFGQGGSSGANVLTF
many	TRBV6-1	TRBD1	TRBJ2-2	TGTGCCAGCAGTCCCGGGACAGAGCTCAACACCGGGGAGCTGTTTTTT	CASSPGTELNTGELFF
many	TRBV12-3/TRBV12-4	TRBD2	TRBJ2-1	TGTGCCAGCAGGACGGGAGGGCAGGAGCAGTTCTTC	CASRTGGQEQFF
many	TRBV12-5	TRBD1	TRBJ1-1	TGTGCTAGTGGTCCTGGACAGGGAGAAGCTTTCTTT	CASGPGQGEAFF
many	TRBV3-1	NA	TRBJ2-7	TGTGCCAGCAGCCAAGCGGTCGAGCAGTACTTC	CASSQAVEQYF
NA	TRBV20-1	NA	TRBJ2-3	TGCAGTGCTGCCGGTCCCGTACTAGTCGCTAGCACAGATACGCAGTATTTT	CSAAGPVLVASTDTQYF
few	TRBV5-1	NA	TRBJ1-6	TGCGCCAGCAGCTTGACAGCTGCTTATAATTCACCCCTCCACTTT	CASSLTAAYNSPLHF
many	TRBV2	TRBD1	TRBJ2-3	TGTGCCAGCAAAGTTGGACAGGGAAGCACAGATACGCAGTATTTT	CASKVGQGSTDTQYF
NA	TRBV7-2	NA	TRBJ1-4	TGTGCCAGCAGCTTAGGGTCGCGTGCAACTAATGAAAAACTGTTTTTT	CASSLGSRATNEKLFF
NA	TRBV12-3/TRBV12-4	TRBD1	TRBJ1-6	TGTGCCAGCAGTTCATTAAACCAGGGGGTATTCTATAATTCACCCCTCCACTTT	CASSSLNQGVFYNSPLHF
few	TRBV5-1	NA	TRBJ2-6	TGCGCCAGCAGCGGAGGGGGAGCTGGGGCCAACGTCCTGACTTTC	CASSGGGAGANVLTF
NA	TRBV11-2	NA	TRBJ1-1	TGTGCCAGCAGCTTAGTCCGGGGGTTTGGGACTGAAGCTTTCTTT	CASSLVRGFGTEAFF
few	TRBV5-6	NA	TRBJ1-1	TGTGCCAGCGTGAGGGCGACGAACAGGGAGAGGCCTGAAGCTTTCTTT	CASVRATNRERPEAFF
NA	TRBV11-2	TRBD2	TRBJ2-3	TGTGCCAGCAGCTTAGTTAACCCTAGCGGGAGAAGCACAGATACGCAGTATTTT	CASSLVNPSGRSTDTQYF
many	TRBV27	NA	TRBJ2-3	TGTGCCAGCAGTACCAGGGGAGCAGATACGCAGTATTTT	CASSTRGADTQYF
many	TRBV10-3	TRBD1	TRBJ2-7	TGTGCCTCCAAGGCGGGACAGGGGGGATCCTACGAGCAGTACTTC	CASKAGQGGSYEQYF
NA	TRBV6-4	NA	TRBJ2-3	TGTGCCAGCAGTATCGAGCGGTCCACAGATACGCAGTATTTT	CASSIERSTDTQYF
once	TRBV30	NA	TRBJ1-2	TGTGCCTGGAGTCGGGACGGGGAGACCTATGGCCACACCTTC	CAWSRDGETYGHTF
few	TRBV4-2	NA	TRBJ2-7	TGTGCCAGCAGCCAAGATCAGGCGTCCTACGAGCAGTACTTC	CASSQDQASYEQYF
many	TRBV7-9	NA	TRBJ2-4	TGTGCCACTCCGGGCCCCGGGCCACGAGATCAGTACTTC	CATPGPGPRDQYF
NA	TRBV5-1	TRBD1	TRBJ2-5	TGCGCCAGCAGCATCCGGGACAGGCAAGAGACCCAGTACTTC	CASSIRDRQETQYF
few	TRBV7-2	NA	TRBJ2-3	TGTGCCAGTCGACTTAGGGCCCAGGGAGATACGCAGTATTTT	CASRLRAQGDTQYF